The source of this T cell receptor beta chain is a study of T cells in Graves' hyperthyroidism and ophthalmopathy. General study results and limits: Before onset, ophthalmopathy was predicted by the model a median roughly 6.8 months earlier.

It was RNA transcripts that yielded the amplified TCR beta CDR3 regions. Primed by the HTBI set, a first-round RT-PCR was run on the TCR CDR3. In TCRdb, the multiplex PCR reads were re-called with MiXCR into one record per CDR3 protein. Of about 350,000 distinct CDR3 sequences in the sample, around 18% are singletons; the top ten hold roughly a sixth. This clonotype was observed at least ten times. Its antigen is unidentified. The clonotype was recovered from a woman in her 40s with Graves' ophthalmopathy. Source material: blood.

DNA for the CDR3: TGTGCCAGCAGTTTAGGGGGGTCGGACTATGGCTACACCTTC. Amino acid sequence: CASSLGGSDYGYTF. V and J are TRBV12-3 or TRBV12-4 and TRBJ1-2; maybe TRBD1 (5 bases). Trimming removed 1 base at V and 3 bases at J, with 9 bases between. The CDR3 is 14 residues long.